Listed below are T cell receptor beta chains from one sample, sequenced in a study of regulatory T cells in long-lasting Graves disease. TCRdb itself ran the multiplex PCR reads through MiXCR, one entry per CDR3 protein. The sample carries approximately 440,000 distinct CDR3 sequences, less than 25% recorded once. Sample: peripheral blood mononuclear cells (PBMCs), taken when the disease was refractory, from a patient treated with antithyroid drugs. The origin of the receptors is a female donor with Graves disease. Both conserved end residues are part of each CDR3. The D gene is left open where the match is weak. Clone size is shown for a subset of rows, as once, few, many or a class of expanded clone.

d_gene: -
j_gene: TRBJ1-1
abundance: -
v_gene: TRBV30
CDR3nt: TGTGCCTCGGCCGGGGAGATGAACACTGAAGCTTTCTTT
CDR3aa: CASAGEMNTEAFF

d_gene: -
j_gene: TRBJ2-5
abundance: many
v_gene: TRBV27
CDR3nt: TGTGCCACCAAAAGGGGCAGCGAAAAGACCCAGTACTTC
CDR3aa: CATKRGSEKTQYF

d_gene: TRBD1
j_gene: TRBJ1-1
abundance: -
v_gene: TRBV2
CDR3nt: TGTGCCAGCAGTGGTTCTAGGGTTTTTTCCACCGGGGCAGGGGGCACTGAAGCTTTCTTT
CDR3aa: CASSGSRVFSTGAGGTEAFF

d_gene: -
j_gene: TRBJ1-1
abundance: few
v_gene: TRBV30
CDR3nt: TGTGCCTGGAGTTCAGGGTCCCTTCGAGCTTTCTTT
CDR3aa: CAWSSGSLRAFF

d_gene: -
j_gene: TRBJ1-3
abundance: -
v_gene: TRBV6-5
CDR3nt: TGTGCCAGCAGTTACTCGGCGAGGTCTGGAAACACCATATATTTT
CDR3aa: CASSYSARSGNTIYF

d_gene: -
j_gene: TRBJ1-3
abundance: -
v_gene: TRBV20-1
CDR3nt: TGCAGTGCTAGAACAGGCTTCTCTGGAAACACCATATATTTT
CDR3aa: CSARTGFSGNTIYF

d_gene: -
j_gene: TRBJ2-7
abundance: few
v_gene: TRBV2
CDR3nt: TGTGCCAGCAGGGACAGCCTAATCTACGAGCAGTACTTC
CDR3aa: CASRDSLIYEQYF

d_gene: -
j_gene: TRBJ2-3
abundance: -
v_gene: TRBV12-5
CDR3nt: TGTGCTAGTGGTTTCTCTCCGGCAGATACGCAGTATTTT
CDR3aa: CASGFSPADTQYF

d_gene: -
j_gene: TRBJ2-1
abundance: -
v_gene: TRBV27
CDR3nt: TGTGCCAGCAGTGAATACAATGAGCAGTTCTTC
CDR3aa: CASSEYNEQFF

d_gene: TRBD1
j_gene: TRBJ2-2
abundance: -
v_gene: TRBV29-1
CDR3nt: TGCAGCGTTGATGTCGACGGGACAGGGGTCCCCGGGGAGCTGTTTTTT
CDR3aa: CSVDVDGTGVPGELFF

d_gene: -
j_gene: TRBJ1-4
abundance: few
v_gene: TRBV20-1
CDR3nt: TGCAGTGCTAGAGATGCGGGGTTTGAAAAACTGTTTTTT
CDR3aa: CSARDAGFEKLFF

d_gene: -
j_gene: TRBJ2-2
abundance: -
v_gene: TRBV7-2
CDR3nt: TGTGCCAGCAGCTTAGAATCCTGGGGGGGGGAGCTGTTTTTT
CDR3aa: CASSLESWGGELFF

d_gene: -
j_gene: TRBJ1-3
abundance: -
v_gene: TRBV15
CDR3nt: TGTGCCACCAGCAGAGATTCGGCGAACTCTGGAAACACCATACATTTT
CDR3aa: CATSRDSANSGNTIHF

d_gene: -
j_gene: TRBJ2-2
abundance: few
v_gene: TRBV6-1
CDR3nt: TGTGCCAGCAGTGTACAGGTTAACACCGGGGAGCTGTTTTTT
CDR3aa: CASSVQVNTGELFF

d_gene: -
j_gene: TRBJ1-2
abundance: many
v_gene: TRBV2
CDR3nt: TGTGCCAGCAGTGAAGCGCTTCTGGGGGGAAGCTATGGCTACACCTTC
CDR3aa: CASSEALLGGSYGYTF

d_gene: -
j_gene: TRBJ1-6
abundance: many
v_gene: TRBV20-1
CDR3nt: TGCAGTGCTAGATCTCCCGGGACCAATAATTCACCCCTCCACTTT
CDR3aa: CSARSPGTNNSPLHF

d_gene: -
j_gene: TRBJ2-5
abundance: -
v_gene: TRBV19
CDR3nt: TGTGCCAGTAGTATAGTTTGGGGCAGGGGACAAGAGACCCAGTACTTC
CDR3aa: CASSIVWGRGQETQYF

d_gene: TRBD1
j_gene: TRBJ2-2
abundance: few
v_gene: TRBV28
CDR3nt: TGTGCCAGCAAACGACAGGGCGTGTTGGGGGAGCTGTTTTTT
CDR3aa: CASKRQGVLGELFF

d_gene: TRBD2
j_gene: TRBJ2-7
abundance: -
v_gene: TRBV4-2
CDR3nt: TGTGCCAGCAGCCAAGCCGGGACTAGCACCTCCGAGCAGTACTTC
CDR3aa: CASSQAGTSTSEQYF

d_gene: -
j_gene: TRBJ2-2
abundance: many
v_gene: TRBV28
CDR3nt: TGTGCCAGCAGGGGATGGAGACCGAACACCGGGGAGCTGTTTTTT
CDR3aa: CASRGWRPNTGELFF

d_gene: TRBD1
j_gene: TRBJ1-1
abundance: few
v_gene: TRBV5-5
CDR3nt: TGTGCCAGCAGCCCCCGGGACAGGGCTCGCACTGAAGCTTTCTTT
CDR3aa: CASSPRDRARTEAFF

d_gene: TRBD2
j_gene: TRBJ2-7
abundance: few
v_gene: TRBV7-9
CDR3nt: TGTGCCAGCAGCTTAGGCGGGAGTCCTGCCTACGAGCAGTACTTC
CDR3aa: CASSLGGSPAYEQYF

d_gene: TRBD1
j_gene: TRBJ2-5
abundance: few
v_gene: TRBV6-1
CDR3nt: TGTGCCAGCATCAGAACCCCAGGGGGCCAAGAGACCCAGTACTTC
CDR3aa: CASIRTPGGQETQYF

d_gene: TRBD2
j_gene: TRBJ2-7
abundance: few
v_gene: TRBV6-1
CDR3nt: TGTGCCAGCGAGACGGTAGCGGGAGCAGGCGAGCAGTACTTC
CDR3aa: CASETVAGAGEQYF

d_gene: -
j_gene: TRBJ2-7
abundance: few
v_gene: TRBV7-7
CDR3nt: TGTGCTAGCAGCTTAAGTCCCCGGGACGAGCAGTACTTC
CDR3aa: CASSLSPRDEQYF

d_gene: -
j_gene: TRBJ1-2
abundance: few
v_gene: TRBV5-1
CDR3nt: TGCGCCAGCAGCTATCCTGATCCTAACTATGGCTACACCTTC
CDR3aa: CASSYPDPNYGYTF

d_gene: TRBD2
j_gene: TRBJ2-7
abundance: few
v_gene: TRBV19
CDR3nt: TGTGCCAGTAGTTCACGGACTAGCGCCTACGAGCAGTACTTC
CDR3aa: CASSSRTSAYEQYF

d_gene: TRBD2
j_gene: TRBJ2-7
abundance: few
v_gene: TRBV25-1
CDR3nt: TGTGCCAGCAGGGGTAGCGGGGCCTACGAGCAGTACTTC
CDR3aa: CASRGSGAYEQYF

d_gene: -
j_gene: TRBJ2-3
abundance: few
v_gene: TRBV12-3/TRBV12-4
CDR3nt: TGTGCCAGCGGTGCAGGGATGGATACGCAGTATTTT
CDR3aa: CASGAGMDTQYF

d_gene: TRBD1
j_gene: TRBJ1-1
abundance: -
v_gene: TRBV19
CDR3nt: TGTGCCAGTAGTATGGACAGGCTGAACACTGAAGCTTTCTTT
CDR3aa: CASSMDRLNTEAFF

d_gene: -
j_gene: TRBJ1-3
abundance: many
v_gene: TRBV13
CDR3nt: TGTGCCAGCAGCCTTCAGGGAGGAAACACCATATATTTT
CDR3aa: CASSLQGGNTIYF

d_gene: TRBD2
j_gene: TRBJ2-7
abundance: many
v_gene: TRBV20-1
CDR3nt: TGCAGTGCTATGCAGCGGGGCGCGGGATACTACGAGCAGTACTTC
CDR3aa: CSAMQRGAGYYEQYF

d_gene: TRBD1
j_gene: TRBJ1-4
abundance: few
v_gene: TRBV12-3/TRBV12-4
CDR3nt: TGTGCCAGCAGACCTGACAGGGCTGATGGAAAACTGTTTTTT
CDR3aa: CASRPDRADGKLFF

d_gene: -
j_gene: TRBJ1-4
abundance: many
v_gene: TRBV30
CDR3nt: TGTGCCTCCGAGGCGGGGGCGAATAATGAAAAACTGTTTTTT
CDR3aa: CASEAGANNEKLFF

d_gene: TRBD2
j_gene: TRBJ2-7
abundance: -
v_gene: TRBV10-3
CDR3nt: TGTGCCATCAGTGAGATAAGGAGGACTAGCGGGAGGCACTCCTACGAGCAGTACTTC
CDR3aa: CAISEIRRTSGRHSYEQYF

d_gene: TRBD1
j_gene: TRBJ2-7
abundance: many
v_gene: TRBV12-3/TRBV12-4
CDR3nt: TGTGCCAGCAGGCTTTCGGGGACAGGACAGTACGAGCAGTACTTC
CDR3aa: CASRLSGTGQYEQYF

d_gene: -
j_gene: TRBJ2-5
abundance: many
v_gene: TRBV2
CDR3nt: TGTGCCAGCAGTGTTATCGGGCGAGAGACCCAGTACTTC
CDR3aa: CASSVIGRETQYF

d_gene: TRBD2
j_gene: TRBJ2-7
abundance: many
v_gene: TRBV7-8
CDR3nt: TGTGCCAGCAGCTTAACTAGCGGGTATGAGCAGTACTTC
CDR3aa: CASSLTSGYEQYF

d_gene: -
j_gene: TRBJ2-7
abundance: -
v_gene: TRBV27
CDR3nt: TGTGCCAGCAGGGTTACCTGGAGTTCCTACGAGCAGTACTTC
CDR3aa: CASRVTWSSYEQYF

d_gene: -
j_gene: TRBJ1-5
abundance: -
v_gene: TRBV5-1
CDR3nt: TGCGCCAGCAGCTTGTGGGGGCAGCTCAATCAGCCCCAGCATTTT
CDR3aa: CASSLWGQLNQPQHF

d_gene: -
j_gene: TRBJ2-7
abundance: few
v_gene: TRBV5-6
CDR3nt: TGTGCCAGCAGCTTGGCCCAGCGGACCTACGAGCAGTACTTC
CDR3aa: CASSLAQRTYEQYF

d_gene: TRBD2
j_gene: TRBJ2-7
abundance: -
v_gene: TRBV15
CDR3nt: TGTGCCACCAGCAGGACTAGCGGATACGAGCAGTACTTC
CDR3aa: CATSRTSGYEQYF

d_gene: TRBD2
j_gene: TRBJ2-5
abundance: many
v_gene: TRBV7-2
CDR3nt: TGTGCCAGCAGCTTGGGACTAGCGGGAGTGGAGACCCAGTACTTC
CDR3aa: CASSLGLAGVETQYF

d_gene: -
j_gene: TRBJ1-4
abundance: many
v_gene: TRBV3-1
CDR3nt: TGTGCCAGCAGCCAAGTGAGACAGGCAGGGTATGAAAAACTGTTTTTT
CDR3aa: CASSQVRQAGYEKLFF

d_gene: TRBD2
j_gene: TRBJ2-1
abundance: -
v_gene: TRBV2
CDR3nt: TGTGCCAGCAGTGATTTAGGGACTAGCGTGAATGAGCAGTTCTTC
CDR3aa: CASSDLGTSVNEQFF

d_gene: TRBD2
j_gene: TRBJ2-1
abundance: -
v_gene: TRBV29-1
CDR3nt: TGCAGCGCCAAGGGAGGGAGGGCCTTTGAGCAGTTCTTC
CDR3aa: CSAKGGRAFEQFF

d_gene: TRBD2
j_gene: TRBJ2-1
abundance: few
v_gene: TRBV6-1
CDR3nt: TGTGCCAGCAGGGGGAGGGGTAGTAGCTCCTACAATGAGCAGTTCTTC
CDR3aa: CASRGRGSSSYNEQFF

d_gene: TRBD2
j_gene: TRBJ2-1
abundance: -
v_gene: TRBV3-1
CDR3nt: TGTGCCAGCACTCAGCGGGAGGGTGAGCAGTTCTTC
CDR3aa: CASTQREGEQFF

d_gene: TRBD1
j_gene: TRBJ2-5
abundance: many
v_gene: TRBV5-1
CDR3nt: TGCGCCAGCAGCTGGTCGGGACAGCCTCAAGAGACCCAGTACTTC
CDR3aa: CASSWSGQPQETQYF

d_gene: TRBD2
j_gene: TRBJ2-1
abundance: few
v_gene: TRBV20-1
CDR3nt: TGCAGTGCTAGAGATTTCGCGGGAGGGTTGAGCTCCTACAATGAGCAGTTCTTC
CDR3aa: CSARDFAGGLSSYNEQFF

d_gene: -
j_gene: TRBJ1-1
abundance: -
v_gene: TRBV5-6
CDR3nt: TGTGCCAGCAGCATGGACCCCAGCGCTGAAGCTTTCTTT
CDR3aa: CASSMDPSAEAFF

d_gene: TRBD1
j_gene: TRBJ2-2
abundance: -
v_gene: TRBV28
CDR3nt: TGTGCCAACAGTCTAGACAGGGGAAACACCGGGGAGCTGTTTTTT
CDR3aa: CANSLDRGNTGELFF

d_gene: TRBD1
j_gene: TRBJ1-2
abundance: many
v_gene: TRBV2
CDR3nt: TGTGCCAGCAAAATTGGGACAGCTAAGGGCTACACCTTC
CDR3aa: CASKIGTAKGYTF

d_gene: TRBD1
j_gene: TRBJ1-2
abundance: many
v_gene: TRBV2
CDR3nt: TGTGCCAGGATAGTTCTGACAGGGCGAGGCTACACCTTC
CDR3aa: CARIVLTGRGYTF

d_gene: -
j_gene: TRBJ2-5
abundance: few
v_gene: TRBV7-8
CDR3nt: TGTGCCAGCAGCTTAATTTTTAGCCAAGGGGAGACCCAGTACTTC
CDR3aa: CASSLIFSQGETQYF

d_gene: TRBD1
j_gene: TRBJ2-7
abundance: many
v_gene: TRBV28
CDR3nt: TGTGCCAGCAGTCTACTGCTCCCGGGACAGGAGGGAAAGGAGCAGTACTTC
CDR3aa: CASSLLLPGQEGKEQYF

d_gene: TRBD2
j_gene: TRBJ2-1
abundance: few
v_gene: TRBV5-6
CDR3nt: TGTGCCAGCAGCTTTCGGGCTAGCGGGACCTTCAGCAATGAGCAGTTCTTC
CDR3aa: CASSFRASGTFSNEQFF